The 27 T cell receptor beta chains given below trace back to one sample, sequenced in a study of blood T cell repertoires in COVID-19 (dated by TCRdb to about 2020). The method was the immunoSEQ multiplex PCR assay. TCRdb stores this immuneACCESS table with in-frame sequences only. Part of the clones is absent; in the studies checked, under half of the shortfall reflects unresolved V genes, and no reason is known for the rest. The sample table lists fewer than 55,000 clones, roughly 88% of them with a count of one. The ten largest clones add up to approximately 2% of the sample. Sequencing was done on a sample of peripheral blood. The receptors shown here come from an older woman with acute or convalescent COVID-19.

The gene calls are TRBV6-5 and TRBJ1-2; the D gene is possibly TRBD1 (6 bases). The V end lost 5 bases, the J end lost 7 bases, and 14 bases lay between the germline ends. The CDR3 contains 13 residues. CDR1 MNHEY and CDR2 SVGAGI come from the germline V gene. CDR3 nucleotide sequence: TGTGCCAGCAGTCAGACAGGCTTCGGTGGCTACACCTTC. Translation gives CASSQTGFGGYTF.

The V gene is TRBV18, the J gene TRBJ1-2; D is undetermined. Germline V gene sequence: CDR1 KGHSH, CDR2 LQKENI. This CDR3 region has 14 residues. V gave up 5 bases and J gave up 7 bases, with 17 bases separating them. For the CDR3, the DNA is TGTGCCAGCTCATCGACTCCATTAGGGAGTGGCTACACCTTC. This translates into CASSSTPLGSGYTF.

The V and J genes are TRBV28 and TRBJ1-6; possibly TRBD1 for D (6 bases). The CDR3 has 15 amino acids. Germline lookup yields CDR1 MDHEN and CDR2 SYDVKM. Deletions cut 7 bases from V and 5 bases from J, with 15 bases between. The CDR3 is CASKKGDTDNSPLHF. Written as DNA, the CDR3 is TGTGCCAGCAAGAAGGGGGACACCGATAATTCACCCCTCCACTTT.

CDR3 sequence (DNA): TGTGCCAGCAGTTACTCGAGTTTGAACACTGAAGCTTTCTTT. Translated, it gives CASSYSSLNTEAFF. The V gene is TRBV6-6, the J gene TRBJ1-1; D unclear. This CDR3 region has 14 residues. Germline lookup yields CDR1 MNHNY and CDR2 SVGAGI (reference sequence). Trimming took off 0 bases at V and 0 bases at J, with 5 bases between the two ends.

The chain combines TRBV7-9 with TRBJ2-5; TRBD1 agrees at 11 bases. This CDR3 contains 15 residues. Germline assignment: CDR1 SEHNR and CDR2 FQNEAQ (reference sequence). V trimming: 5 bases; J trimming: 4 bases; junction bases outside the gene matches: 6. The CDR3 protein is CASSPGQGARETQYF. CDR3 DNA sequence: TGTGCCAGCAGCCCTGGACAGGGGGCTCGAGAGACCCAGTACTTC.

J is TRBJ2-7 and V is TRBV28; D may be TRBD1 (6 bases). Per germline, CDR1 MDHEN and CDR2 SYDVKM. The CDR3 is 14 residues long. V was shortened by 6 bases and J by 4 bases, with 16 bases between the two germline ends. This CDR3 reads CASRSSRGLYEQYF. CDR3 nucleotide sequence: TGTGCCAGCAGGAGTTCCAGGGGCTTATACGAGCAGTACTTC.

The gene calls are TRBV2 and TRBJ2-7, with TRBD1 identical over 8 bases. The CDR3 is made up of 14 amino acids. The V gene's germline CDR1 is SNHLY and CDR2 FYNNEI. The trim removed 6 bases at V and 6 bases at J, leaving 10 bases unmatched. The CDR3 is CASRHRTGLGEQYF. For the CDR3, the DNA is TGTGCCAGCAGACATAGGACAGGGCTGGGCGAGCAGTACTTC.

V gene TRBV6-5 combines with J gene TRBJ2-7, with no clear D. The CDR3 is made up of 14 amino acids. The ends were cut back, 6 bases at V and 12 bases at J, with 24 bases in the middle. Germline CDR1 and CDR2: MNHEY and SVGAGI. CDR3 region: CASSGSTATTSLYF. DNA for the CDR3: TGTGCCAGCAGCGGTTCGACGGCCACTACGAGTCTGTACTTC.

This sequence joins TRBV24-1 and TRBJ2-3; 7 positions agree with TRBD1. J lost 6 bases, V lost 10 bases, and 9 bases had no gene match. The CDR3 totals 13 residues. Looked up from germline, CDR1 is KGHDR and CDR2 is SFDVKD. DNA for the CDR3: TGTGCCACTGGGGACAGCGGTTTTGATACGCAGTATTTT. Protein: CATGDSGFDTQYF.

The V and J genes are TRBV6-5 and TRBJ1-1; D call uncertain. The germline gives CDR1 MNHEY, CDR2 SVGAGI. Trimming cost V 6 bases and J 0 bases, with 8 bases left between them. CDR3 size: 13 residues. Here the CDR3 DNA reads TGTGCCAGCAGAGAGGCGCTGAACACTGAAGCTTTCTTT. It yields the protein CASREALNTEAFF.

Here the CDR3 reads CASISGEDRAHMPSSGNTIYF. The CDR3 DNA is TGCGCCAGCATCTCAGGTGAGGACAGGGCTCACATGCCTAGCTCTGGAAACACCATATATTTT. V gene TRBV10-1 combines with J gene TRBJ1-3; 8 bases match TRBD1. The germline V gene has CDR1 WNHNN and CDR2 SYGVQD (reference sequence). This CDR3 has 21 amino acids. V shed 7 bases and J 0 bases; nucleotides not matched to a gene: 23.

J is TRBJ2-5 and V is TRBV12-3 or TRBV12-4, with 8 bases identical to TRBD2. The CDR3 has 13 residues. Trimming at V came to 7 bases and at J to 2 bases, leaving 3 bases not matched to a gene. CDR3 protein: CASKASGQETQYF. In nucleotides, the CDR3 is TGTGCCAGCAAGGCTAGCGGGCAAGAGACCCAGTACTTC.

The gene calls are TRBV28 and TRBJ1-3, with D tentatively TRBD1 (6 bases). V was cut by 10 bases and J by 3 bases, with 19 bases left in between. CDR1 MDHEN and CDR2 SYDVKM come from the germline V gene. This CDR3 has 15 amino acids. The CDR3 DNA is TGTGCCACCAGGGATCAGGGGACGGTTGGAAACACCATATATTTT. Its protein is CATRDQGTVGNTIYF.

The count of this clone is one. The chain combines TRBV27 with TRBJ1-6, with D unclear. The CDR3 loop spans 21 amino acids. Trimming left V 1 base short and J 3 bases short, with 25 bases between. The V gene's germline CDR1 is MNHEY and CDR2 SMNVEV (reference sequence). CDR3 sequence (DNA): TGTGCCAGCAGTTTATTTTTCAGTCTAGACCAGGCGGGCGTCTATAATTCACCCCTCCACTTT. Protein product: CASSLFFSLDQAGVYNSPLHF.

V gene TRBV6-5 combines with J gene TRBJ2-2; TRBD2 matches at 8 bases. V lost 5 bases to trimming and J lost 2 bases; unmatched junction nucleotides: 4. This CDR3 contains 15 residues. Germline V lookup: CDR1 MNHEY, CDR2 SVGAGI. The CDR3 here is CASSLLAENTGELFF. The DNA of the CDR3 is TGTGCCAGCAGTCTACTAGCGGAAAACACCGGGGAGCTGTTTTTT.

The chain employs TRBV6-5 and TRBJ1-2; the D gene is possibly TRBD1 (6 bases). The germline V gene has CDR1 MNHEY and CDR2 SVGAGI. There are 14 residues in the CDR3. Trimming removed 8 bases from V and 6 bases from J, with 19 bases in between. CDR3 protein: CASGSRGALNGYTF. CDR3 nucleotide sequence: TGTGCCAGCGGCTCGCGGGGGGCTTTAAATGGCTACACCTTC.

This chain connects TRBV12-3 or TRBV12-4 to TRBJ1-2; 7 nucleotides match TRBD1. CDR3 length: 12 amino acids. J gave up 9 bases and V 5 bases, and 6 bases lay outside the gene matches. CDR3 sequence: CASSRQGLSYTF. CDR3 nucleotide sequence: TGTGCCAGCAGTCGACAGGGCTTGAGCTACACCTTC.

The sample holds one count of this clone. The CDR3 protein is CASSPPGGRNQPQHF. In DNA, the CDR3 is TGTGCCAGCTCACCGCCGGGAGGCCGAAATCAGCCCCAGCATTTT. V and J are TRBV18 and TRBJ1-5; no reliable D call. Germline CDR1 reads KGHSH; CDR2 reads LQKENI. Trimming cost V 3 bases and J 4 bases, with 13 bases left between them. The CDR3 runs 15 residues.

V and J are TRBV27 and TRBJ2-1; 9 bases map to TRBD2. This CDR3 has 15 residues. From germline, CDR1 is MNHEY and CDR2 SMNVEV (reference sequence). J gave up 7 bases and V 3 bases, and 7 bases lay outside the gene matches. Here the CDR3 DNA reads TGTGCCAGCAGTTTTGTTGGGACTAGCTTGAATGAGCAGTTCTTC. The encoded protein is CASSFVGTSLNEQFF.

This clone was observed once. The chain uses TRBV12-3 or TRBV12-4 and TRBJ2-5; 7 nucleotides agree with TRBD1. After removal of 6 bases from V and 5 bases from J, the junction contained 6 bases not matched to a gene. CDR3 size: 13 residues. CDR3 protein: CASRGTDSETQYF. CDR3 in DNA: TGTGCCAGCAGGGGGACAGACTCGGAGACCCAGTACTTC.

CDR3 coding DNA: TGTGCCACCAGCAGAGCGCCTAGCGGGGGGGTGGAGACCCAGTACTTC. Its protein is CATSRAPSGGVETQYF. The rearrangement uses TRBV15 and TRBJ2-5; the match to TRBD2 covers 12 bases. V lost 1 base to trimming and J lost 5 bases; unmatched junction nucleotides: 5. There are 16 residues in the CDR3. CDR1 is LNHNV, CDR2 YYDKDF, per germline (reference sequence).

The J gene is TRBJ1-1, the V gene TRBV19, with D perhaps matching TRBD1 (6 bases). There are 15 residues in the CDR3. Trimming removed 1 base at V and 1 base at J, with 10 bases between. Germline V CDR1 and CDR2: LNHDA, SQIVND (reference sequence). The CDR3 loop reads CASSIGGQRNTEAFF. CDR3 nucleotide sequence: TGTGCCAGTAGTATAGGCGGACAGAGGAACACTGAAGCTTTCTTT.

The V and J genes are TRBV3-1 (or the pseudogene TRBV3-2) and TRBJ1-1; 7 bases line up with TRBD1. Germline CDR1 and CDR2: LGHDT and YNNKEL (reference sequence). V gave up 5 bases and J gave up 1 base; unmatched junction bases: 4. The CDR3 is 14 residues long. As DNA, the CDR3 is TGTGCCAGCAGCTGGGGACAGACGAACACTGAAGCTTTCTTT. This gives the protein CASSWGQTNTEAFF.

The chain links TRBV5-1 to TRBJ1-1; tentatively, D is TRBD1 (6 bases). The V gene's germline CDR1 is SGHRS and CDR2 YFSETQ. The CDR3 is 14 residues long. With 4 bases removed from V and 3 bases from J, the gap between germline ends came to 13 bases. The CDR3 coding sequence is TGCGCCAGCAGCCGAAGGGAGGGGGACACTGAAGCTTTCTTT. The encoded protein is CASSRREGDTEAFF.

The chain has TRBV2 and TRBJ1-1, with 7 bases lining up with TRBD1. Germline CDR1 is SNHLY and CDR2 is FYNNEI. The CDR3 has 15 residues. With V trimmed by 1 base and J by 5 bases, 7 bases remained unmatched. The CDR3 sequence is CASSEDRGSRTEAFF. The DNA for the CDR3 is TGTGCCAGCAGTGAAGACAGGGGCTCGAGGACTGAAGCTTTCTTT.

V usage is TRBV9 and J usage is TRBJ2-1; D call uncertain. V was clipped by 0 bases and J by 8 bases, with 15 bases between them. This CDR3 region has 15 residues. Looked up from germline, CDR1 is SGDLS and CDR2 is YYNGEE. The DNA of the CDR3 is TGTGCCAGCAGCGTAGAAGTAGAAGCTAGATATGAGCAGTTCTTC. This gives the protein CASSVEVEARYEQFF.

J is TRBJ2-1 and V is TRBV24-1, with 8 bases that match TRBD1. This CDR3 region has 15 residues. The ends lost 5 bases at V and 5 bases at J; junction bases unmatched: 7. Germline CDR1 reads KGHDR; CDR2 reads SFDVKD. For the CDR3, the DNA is TGTGCCACCAGTGCGGACAGGGCATTCGACAATGAGCAGTTCTTC. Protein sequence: CATSADRAFDNEQFF.